This record concerns one T cell receptor beta chain sequence. Per the germline V gene, CDR1 is SGHKS and CDR2 is YYEKEE (reference sequence). CDR3 length: 14 amino acids. Trimming removed 2 bases at V and 2 bases at J, with 7 bases between. In the original analysis: Estimation of nucleated cell counts relied on the amplification of reference gene primers. This table comes from immunoSEQ multiplex PCR, and its TCRdb copy is limited to in-frame clones, with some not included. V and J calls and clone size follow that table, whereas D and trimming were derived from the DNA. The data hold hundreds of thousands of clones, with 86% observed a single time. The sample originates from a study of blood T cell repertoires in COVID-19. Enrolled during active infection, Seattle patients were then followed longitudinally.

The receptor was derived from a woman in her seventies with COVID-19, enrolled during active disease. Specimen: peripheral blood. The chain carries TRBV5-5 and TRBJ2-2; D gene ambiguous. This CDR3 is CASSLGVNTGELFF. The CDR3 DNA is TGTGCCAGCAGCTTAGGAGTAAACACCGGGGAGCTGTTTTTT.